This entry is about one T cell receptor beta chain. Its antigen is not known. Data came from immunoSEQ multiplex PCR; TCRdb stores just in-frame clones and leaves some out. Among approximately 9,700 clones listed, 60% to 75% were seen once. The data are from a study of tissue T cells after allogeneic stem cell transplantation. The study, taken as a whole, reports: Anatomically similar tissues had similar TCR repertoires within each patient. Tissue-detected TCR repertoire was only partly captured by blood and spleen T cells. Sampling depth was limited, and the cohort was small and clinically varied.

Germline-derived CDR1 and CDR2 are KGHSH and LQKENI. V lost 3 bases to trimming and J lost 2 bases; unmatched junction nucleotides: 8. The CDR3 is made up of 17 amino acids. The clonotype comes from a woman aged 18 to 49 with breast cancer. The chain is built from TRBV18 and TRBJ2-1; 9 bases align to TRBD2. This specimen was tissue from the ileum, taken at autopsy. The CDR3, as DNA: TGTGCCAGCTCACCCTCCCTAGCGGGGTCCGCCTACAATGAGCAGTTCTTC. Translation gives CASSPSLAGSAYNEQFF.